Below, 10 T cell receptor beta chains from the same sample are listed, as sequenced in a study of radiation and T cells in renal cell carcinoma. Time point defined: blood 2 weeks post-SBRT. Treatment defined: 15 Gy SBRT to primary tumor, nephrectomy 4 weeks later. Generated by immunoSEQ multiplex PCR, the TCRdb table keeps only in-frame clones and is missing some. Of about 150,000 clones in the sample, approximately 86% are singletons; the top ten hold 10% to 15%. The sample was blood, taken from a patient whose treatment included radiotherapy and nephrectomy. The receptors were gathered from a woman between 50 and 59 years old with renal cell carcinoma.

The V call is TRBV19, the J call TRBJ2-7; unclear D gene. In germline, CDR1 is LNHDA, CDR2 SQIVND (reference sequence). Trimming cost V 5 bases and J 2 bases, with 10 bases left between them. The CDR3 is made up of 13 amino acids. The CDR3 loop is CASSSSSPYEQYF. The DNA of the CDR3 is TGTGCCAGTAGTTCCAGTTCTCCCTACGAGCAGTACTTC.

This chain links TRBV5-1 with TRBJ1-1; D gene uncertain. The CDR3 loop spans 14 amino acids. The germline gives CDR1 SGHRS, CDR2 YFSETQ. Trimming shortened V by 0 bases and J by 1 base, and 7 bases separated the two germline ends. The CDR3 sequence is CASSLARGNTEAFF. Here the CDR3 DNA reads TGCGCCAGCAGCTTGGCCCGAGGGAACACTGAAGCTTTCTTT.

The V gene is TRBV7-9, the J gene TRBJ1-4, with D maybe TRBD1 (6 bases). Germline V gene lookup returns CDR1 SEHNR and CDR2 FQNEAQ (reference sequence). The CDR3 loop spans 17 amino acids. Trimming removed 5 bases at V and 6 bases at J, with 22 bases between. The DNA of the CDR3 is TGTGCCAGCAGCGGGAGGGGGGGCAGAGATATCGATGAAAAACTGTTTTTT. This encodes CASSGRGGRDIDEKLFF.

In DNA, the CDR3 is TGTGCCAGCAGTGCGGGGACAGTTGATACGCAGTATTTT. As protein: CASSAGTVDTQYF. This rearrangement joins TRBV6-1 to TRBJ2-3; 7 positions agree with TRBD1. Trimming at V came to 4 bases and at J to 6 bases, leaving 4 bases not matched to a gene. Germline assignment: CDR1 MNHNS and CDR2 SASEGT. The CDR3 extends over 13 amino acids.

V gene TRBV5-1 combines with J gene TRBJ2-1, with TRBD1 identical over 10 bases. The CDR3 extends over 14 amino acids. The J segment lost 12 bases and the V segment lost 0 bases, leaving 6 bases of the junction unmatched. Germline CDR1 and CDR2: SGHRS and YFSETQ. CDR3 sequence reads: CASSLERQGARQFF. The CDR3 DNA follows: TGCGCCAGCAGCTTGGAAAGACAGGGGGCTCGGCAGTTCTTC.

The chain joins TRBV11-2 to TRBJ2-3; tentatively, D is TRBD2 (6 bases). This CDR3 is built from 15 residues. With 4 bases removed from V and 1 base from J, the gap between germline ends came to 12 bases. Germline-derived CDR1 and CDR2 are SGHAT and FQNNGV. In nucleotides, the CDR3 is TGTGCCAGCAGCTCGGGGGTACTGGGCACAGATACGCAGTATTTT. Its translation is CASSSGVLGTDTQYF.

The gene calls are TRBV18 and TRBJ1-2; D is possibly TRBD1 (6 bases). The germline V gene encodes CDR1 KGHSH and CDR2 LQKENI. V gave up 3 bases and J gave up 0 bases, with 11 bases separating them. This CDR3 comprises 15 residues. The CDR3 is CASSPGDISNYGYTF. For the CDR3, the DNA is TGTGCCAGCTCACCGGGGGACATCTCTAACTATGGCTACACCTTC.

The rearrangement links TRBV30 to TRBJ2-1; the D gene is possibly TRBD1 (5 bases). CDR3 length: 16 residues. V shed 0 bases and J shed 6 bases, with 18 bases lying between them. CDR1 is GTSNPN, CDR2 SVGIG, per germline (reference sequence). CDR3 sequence reads: CAWSVRSIGAANEQFF. The CDR3 coding sequence is TGTGCCTGGAGTGTAAGGTCGATTGGGGCCGCCAATGAGCAGTTCTTC.

This clone appeared once. The chain has TRBV19 and TRBJ1-5; no clear D gene. This CDR3 has 13 amino acids. V lost 6 bases, J lost 3 bases, and 9 bases lay in between. CDR1 is LNHDA and CDR2 is SQIVND in the germline V gene (reference sequence). CDR3 sequence (DNA): TGTGCCAGTAGCTCGTTCGTCAATCAGCCCCAGCATTTT. Protein product: CASSSFVNQPQHF.

This rearrangement joins TRBV5-1 to TRBJ1-4; 7 nucleotides match TRBD1. The J segment lost 8 bases and the V segment lost 2 bases, leaving 3 bases of the junction unmatched. The CDR3 consists of 13 residues. Germline-derived CDR1 and CDR2 are SGHRS and YFSETQ. In DNA form, the CDR3 reads TGCGCCAGCAGCTTTGGGACAGCCGAAAAACTGTTTTTT. Protein product: CASSFGTAEKLFF.